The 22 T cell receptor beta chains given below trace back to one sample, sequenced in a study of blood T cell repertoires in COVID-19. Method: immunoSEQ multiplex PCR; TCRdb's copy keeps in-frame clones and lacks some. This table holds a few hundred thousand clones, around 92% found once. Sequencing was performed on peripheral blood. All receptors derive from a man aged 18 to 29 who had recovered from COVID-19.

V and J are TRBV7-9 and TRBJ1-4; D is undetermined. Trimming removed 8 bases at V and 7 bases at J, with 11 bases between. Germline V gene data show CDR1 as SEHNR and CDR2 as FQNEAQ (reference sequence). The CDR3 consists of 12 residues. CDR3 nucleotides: TGTGCCAGCGACATACCCGGTGAAAAACTGTTTTTT. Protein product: CASDIPGEKLFF.

The CDR3 protein is CASRWGDYTGELFF. CDR3 DNA sequence: TGTGCCAGTAGGTGGGGGGACTACACCGGGGAGCTGTTTTTT. This chain uses TRBV19 with TRBJ2-2; D perhaps matches TRBD2 (6 bases). Trimming stripped 6 bases from V and 3 bases from J, with 11 bases between. CDR3 length: 14 amino acids. Germline V CDR1 and CDR2: LNHDA, SQIVND (reference sequence).

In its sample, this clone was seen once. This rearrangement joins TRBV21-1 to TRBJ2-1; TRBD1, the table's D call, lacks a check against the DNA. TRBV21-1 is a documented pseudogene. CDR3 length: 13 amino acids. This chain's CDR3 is CASSKIRGDEQFF. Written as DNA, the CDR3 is TGTGCCAGCAGCAAAATCAGGGGCGATGAGCAGTTCTTC.

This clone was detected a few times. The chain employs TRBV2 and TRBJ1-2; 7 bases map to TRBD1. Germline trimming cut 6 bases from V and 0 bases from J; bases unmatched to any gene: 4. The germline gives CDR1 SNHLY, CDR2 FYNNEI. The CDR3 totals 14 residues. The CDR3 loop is CASSRDSANYGYTF. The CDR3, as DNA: TGTGCCAGCAGCAGGGACAGCGCTAACTATGGCTACACCTTC.

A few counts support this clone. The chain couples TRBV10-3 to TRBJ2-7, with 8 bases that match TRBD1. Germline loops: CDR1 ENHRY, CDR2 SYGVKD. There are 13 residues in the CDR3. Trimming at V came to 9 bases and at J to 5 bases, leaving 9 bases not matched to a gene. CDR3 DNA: TGTGCCATTTCGGACAGGGATGAGGACGAGCAGTACTTC. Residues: CAISDRDEDEQYF.

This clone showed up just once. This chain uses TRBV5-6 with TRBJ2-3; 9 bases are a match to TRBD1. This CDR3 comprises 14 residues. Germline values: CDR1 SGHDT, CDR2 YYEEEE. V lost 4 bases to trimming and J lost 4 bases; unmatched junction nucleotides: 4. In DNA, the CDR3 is TGTGCCAGCAGCCAGGGACAGGGTTCAGATACGCAGTATTTT. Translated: CASSQGQGSDTQYF.

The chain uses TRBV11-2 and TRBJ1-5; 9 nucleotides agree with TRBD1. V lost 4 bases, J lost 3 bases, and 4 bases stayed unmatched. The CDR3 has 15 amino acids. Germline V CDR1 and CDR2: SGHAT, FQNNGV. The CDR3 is CASSSGTGYNQPQHF. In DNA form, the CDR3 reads TGTGCCAGCAGCTCCGGGACAGGGTACAATCAGCCCCAGCATTTT.

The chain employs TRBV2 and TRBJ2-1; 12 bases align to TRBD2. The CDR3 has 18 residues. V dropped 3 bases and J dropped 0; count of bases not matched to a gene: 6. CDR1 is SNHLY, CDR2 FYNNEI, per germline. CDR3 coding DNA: TGTGCCAGCAGTGAGACTAGCGGGGGTGTAAGCTCCTACAATGAGCAGTTCTTC. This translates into CASSETSGGVSSYNEQFF.

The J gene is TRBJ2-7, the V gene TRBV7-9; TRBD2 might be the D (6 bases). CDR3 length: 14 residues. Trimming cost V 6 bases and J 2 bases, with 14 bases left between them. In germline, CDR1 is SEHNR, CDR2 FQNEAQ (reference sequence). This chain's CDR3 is CASSYRLDAYEQYF. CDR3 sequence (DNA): TGTGCCAGCAGTTACAGACTAGATGCCTACGAGCAGTACTTC. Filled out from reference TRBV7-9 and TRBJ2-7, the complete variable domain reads DTGVSQNPRHKITKRGQNVTFRCDPISEHNRLYWYRQTLGQGPEFLTYFQNEAQLEKSRLLSDRFSAERPKGSFSTLEIQRTEQGDSAMYLCASSYRLDAYEQYFGPGTRLTVT.

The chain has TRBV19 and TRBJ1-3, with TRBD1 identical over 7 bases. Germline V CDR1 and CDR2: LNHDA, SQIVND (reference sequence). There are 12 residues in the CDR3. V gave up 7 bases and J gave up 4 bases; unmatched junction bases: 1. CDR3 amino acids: CASTRGGNTIYF. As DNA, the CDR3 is TGTGCCAGTACCAGGGGGGGAAACACCATATATTTT.

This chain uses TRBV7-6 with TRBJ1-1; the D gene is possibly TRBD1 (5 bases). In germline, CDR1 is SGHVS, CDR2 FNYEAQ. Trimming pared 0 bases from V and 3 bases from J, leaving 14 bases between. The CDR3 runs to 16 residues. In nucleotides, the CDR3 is TGTGCCAGCAGCTTAGCGGGGGGAGGAGTGGACACTGAAGCTTTCTTT. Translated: CASSLAGGGVDTEAFF.

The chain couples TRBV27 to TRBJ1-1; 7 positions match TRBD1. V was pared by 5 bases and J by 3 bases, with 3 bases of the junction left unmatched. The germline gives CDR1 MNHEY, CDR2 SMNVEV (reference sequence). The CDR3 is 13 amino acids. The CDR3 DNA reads TGTGCCAGCAGTGTACAGGGGTACACTGAAGCTTTCTTT. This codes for CASSVQGYTEAFF.

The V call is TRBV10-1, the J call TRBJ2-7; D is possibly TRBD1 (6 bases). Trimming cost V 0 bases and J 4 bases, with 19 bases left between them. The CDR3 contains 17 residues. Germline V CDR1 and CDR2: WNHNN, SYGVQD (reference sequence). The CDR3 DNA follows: TGCGCCAGCAGTGAGTCGGCGACGTGGGGGCTGGGGTACGAGCAGTACTTC. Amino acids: CASSESATWGLGYEQYF.

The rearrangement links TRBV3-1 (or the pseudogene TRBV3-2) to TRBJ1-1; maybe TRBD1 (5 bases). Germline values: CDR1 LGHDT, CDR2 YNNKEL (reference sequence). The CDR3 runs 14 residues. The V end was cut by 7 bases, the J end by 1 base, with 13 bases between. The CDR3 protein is CASTQGGANTEAFF. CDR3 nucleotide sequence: TGTGCCAGCACCCAGGGAGGGGCGAACACTGAAGCTTTCTTT.

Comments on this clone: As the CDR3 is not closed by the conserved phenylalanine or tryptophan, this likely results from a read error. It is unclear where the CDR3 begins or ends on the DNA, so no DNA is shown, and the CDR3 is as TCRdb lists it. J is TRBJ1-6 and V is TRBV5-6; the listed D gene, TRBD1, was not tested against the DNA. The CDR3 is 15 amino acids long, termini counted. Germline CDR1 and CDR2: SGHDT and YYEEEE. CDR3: CASSLVSSETGAASL.

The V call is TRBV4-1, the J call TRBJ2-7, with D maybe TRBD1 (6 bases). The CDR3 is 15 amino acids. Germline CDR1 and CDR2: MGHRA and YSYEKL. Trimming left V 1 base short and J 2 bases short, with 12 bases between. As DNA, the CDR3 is TGCGCCAGCAGCCAAGGGTCAGGGGTGGCCTACGAGCAGTACTTC. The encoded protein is CASSQGSGVAYEQYF.

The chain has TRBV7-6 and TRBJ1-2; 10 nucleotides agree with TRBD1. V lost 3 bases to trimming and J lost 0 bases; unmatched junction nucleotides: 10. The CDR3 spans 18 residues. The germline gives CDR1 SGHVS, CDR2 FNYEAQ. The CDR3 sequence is CASSFNPDRGDPNYGYTF. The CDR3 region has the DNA TGTGCCAGCAGCTTTAACCCGGACAGGGGGGATCCTAACTATGGCTACACCTTC.

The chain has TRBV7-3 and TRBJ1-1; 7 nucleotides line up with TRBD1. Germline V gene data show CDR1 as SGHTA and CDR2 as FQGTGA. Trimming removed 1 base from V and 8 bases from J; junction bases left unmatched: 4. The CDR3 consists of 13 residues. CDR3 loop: CASSLKGATEAFF. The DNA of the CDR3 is TGTGCCAGCAGCTTAAAGGGGGCGACCGAAGCTTTCTTT.

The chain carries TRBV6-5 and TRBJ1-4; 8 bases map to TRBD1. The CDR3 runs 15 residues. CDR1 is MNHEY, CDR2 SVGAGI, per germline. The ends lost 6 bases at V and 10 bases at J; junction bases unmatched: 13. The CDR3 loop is CASRKSGGPLGKLFF. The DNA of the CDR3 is TGTGCCAGCAGGAAGTCAGGGGGCCCTCTTGGAAAACTGTTTTTT.

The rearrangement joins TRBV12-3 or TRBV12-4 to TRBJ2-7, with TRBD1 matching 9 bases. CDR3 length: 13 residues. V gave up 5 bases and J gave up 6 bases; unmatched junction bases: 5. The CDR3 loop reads CASSAGQGFEQYF. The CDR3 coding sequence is TGTGCCAGCAGTGCGGGACAGGGTTTCGAGCAGTACTTC.

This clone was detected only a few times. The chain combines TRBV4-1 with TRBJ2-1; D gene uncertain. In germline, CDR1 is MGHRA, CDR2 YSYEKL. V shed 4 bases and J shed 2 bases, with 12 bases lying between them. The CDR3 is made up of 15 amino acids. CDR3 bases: TGCGCCAGCAGCCGAAACCCCACAGCCTACAATGAGCAGTTCTTC. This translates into CASSRNPTAYNEQFF.

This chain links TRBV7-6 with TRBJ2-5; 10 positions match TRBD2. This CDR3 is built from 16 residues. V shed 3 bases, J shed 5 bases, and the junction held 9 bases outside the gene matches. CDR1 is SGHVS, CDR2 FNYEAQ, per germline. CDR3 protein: CASSFGGAGGHETQYF. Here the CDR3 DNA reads TGTGCCAGCAGCTTTGGGGGAGCGGGGGGGCACGAGACCCAGTACTTC.